Listed below are T cell receptor beta chains from one sample, sequenced in a study of T cells in Graves' hyperthyroidism and ophthalmopathy. From the multiplex PCR reads, TCRdb called clonotypes with MiXCR, one entry per CDR3 protein. Of hundreds of thousands of distinct CDR3 sequences listed, around 22% are singletons. The sample consisted of blood. These receptor sequences come from a woman in her twenties or thirties with Graves' ophthalmopathy. Both conserved end residues are part of each CDR3. D genes are given only for firm matches. Only part of the rows carry a size: once, few, many, or a class if the clone is expanded.

TRBJ2-3	-	TRBV7-8	many	12	TGTGCCAGCAGCTTACGTTCAGATACGCAGTATTTT	CASSLRSDTQYF
TRBJ1-1	-	TRBV6-1	many	15	TGTGCCAGCAGACGACAGGTTTGGATGAACACTGAAGCTTTCTTT	CASRRQVWMNTEAFF
TRBJ1-1	TRBD1	TRBV28	many	13	TGTGCCAGCAGTTCCCGGGACAGGCTTGAAGCTTTCTTT	CASSSRDRLEAFF
TRBJ1-5	TRBD1	TRBV18	-	13	TGTGCCAGCACGACAGGGAACCATCAGCCCCAGCATTTT	CASTTGNHQPQHF
TRBJ1-1	-	TRBV7-9	-	14	TGTGCCAGCAGGCCTCAGCCAGCGCGGACTGAAGCTTTCTTT	CASRPQPARTEAFF
TRBJ2-7	-	TRBV18	many	13	TGTGCCAGCTCACCAACAGGGAACGACGAGCAGTACTTC	CASSPTGNDEQYF
TRBJ1-3	-	TRBV28	many	14	TGTGCCAGCAGTTTTGAAGGAACTGGAAACACCATATATTTT	CASSFEGTGNTIYF
TRBJ1-5	-	TRBV10-3	many	11	TGTGCCATCAGTGATAGCGGGCCCCAGCATTTT	CAISDSGPQHF
TRBJ2-6	TRBD1	TRBV6-5	many	15	TGTGCCAGCGGAACAGGGGGCTCTGGGGCCAACGTCCTGACTTTC	CASGTGGSGANVLTF
TRBJ1-2	-	TRBV20-1	many	17	TGCAGTGCTAGAGATCGTTACAGGCACCTTTCTAACTATGGCTACACCTTC	CSARDRYRHLSNYGYTF
TRBJ1-2	-	TRBV5-1	-	14	TGCGCCAGCAGCTTGGACCCGTCTCTATATGGCTACACCTTC	CASSLDPSLYGYTF
TRBJ1-2	-	TRBV4-1	-	14	TGCGCCAGCAGCCAAGAAGGACTCAACTATGGCTACACCTTC	CASSQEGLNYGYTF
TRBJ1-2	-	TRBV12-3/TRBV12-4	many	13	TGTGCCAGCAGTTTTGGGGTAGATTATGGCTACACCTTC	CASSFGVDYGYTF
TRBJ2-7	-	TRBV6-2/TRBV6-3	-	15	TGTGCCACATCCACCCGACAGAATCTGGTCTACGAGCAGTACTTC	CATSTRQNLVYEQYF
TRBJ1-6	-	TRBV4-1	-	16	TGCGCCAGCAGCCAAGATCAAAGCTCCTATAATTCACCCCTCCACTTT	CASSQDQSSYNSPLHF
TRBJ2-2	-	TRBV9	many	13	TGTGCCAGCAGCCCCTCAGGAGGCGGGGAGCTGTTTTTT	CASSPSGGGELFF
TRBJ2-7	-	TRBV27	many	15	TGTGCCAGCAGTCTTCCGGGACTCCACATATACGAGCAGTACTTC	CASSLPGLHIYEQYF